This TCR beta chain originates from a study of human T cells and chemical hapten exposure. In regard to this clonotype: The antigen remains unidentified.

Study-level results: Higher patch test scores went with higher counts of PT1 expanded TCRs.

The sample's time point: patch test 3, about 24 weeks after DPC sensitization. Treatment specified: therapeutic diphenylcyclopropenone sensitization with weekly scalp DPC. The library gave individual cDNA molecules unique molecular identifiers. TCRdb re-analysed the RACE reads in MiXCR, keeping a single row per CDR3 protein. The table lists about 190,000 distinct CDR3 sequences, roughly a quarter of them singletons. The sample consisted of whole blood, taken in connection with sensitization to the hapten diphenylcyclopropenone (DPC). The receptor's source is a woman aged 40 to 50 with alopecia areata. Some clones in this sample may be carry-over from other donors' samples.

The CDR3 DNA reads TGCAGCGTCAGAGGCCCGGACAGGGAAAAGGGCTACACCTTC. Translating gives CSVRGPDREKGYTF. The chain links TRBV29-1 to TRBJ1-2; the match to TRBD1 covers 8 bases. This CDR3 has 14 residues. Germline V gives CDR1 SQVTM, CDR2 ANQGSEA. Germline trimming cut 6 bases from V and 8 bases from J; bases unmatched to any gene: 14.